The clone carrying this T cell receptor beta chain has a count of ten or more. Its antigen remains unknown. V was clipped by 1 base and J by 0 bases, with 5 bases between them. Germline V CDR1 and CDR2: KGHDR, SFDVKD. The CDR3 loop spans 14 amino acids. The study recruited hyperthyroidism patients aged 18 to 65 who were newly diagnosed, under 2 months' duration. If patients had other autoimmune diseases, uncontrolled infections, pregnancy or lactation, they were excluded. As diagnostic evidence, clinical symptoms, serum thyroxine, TRAb, thyroid ultrasound and orbital computed tomography were relied upon. These data originate in a study of Graves' ophthalmopathy and Graves' hyperthyroidism. Regarding the study as a whole: The majority of expanded thyroid clonotypes above 0.001 frequency also occurred in blood.

Scientists amplified the TCR beta CDR3 regions from RNA transcripts. An opening RT-PCR round employed HTBI primers and preceded a second-round multiplex PCR. TCRdb itself ran the multiplex PCR reads through MiXCR, one entry per CDR3 protein. The table records around 1.1 million distinct CDR3 sequences, roughly 35% of them present only once. The chain is built from TRBV24-1 and TRBJ1-2; D remains unclear. The TCR sequence derives from an adult man with Graves' hyperthyroidism. Material: peripheral blood or thyroid tissue (not recorded which). Here the CDR3 reads CATSDLEANYGYTF. In nucleotides, the CDR3 is TGTGCCACCAGTGATTTAGAAGCTAACTATGGCTACACCTTC.